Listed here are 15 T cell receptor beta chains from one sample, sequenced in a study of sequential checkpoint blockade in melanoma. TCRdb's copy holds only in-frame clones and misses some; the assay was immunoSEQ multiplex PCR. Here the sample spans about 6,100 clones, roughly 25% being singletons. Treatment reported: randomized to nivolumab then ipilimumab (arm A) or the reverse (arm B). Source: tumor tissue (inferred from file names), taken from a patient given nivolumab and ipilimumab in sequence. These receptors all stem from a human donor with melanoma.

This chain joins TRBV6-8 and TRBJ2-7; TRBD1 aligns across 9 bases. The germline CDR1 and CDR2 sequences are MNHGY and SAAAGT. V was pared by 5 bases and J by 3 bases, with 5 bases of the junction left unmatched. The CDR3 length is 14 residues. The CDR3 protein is CASSPDRGGYEQYF. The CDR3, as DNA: TGTGCCAGCAGTCCGGACAGGGGCGGCTACGAGCAGTACTTC.

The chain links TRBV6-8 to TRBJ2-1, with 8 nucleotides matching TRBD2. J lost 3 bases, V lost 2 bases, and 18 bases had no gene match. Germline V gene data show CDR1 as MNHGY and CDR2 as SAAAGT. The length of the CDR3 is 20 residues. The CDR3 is CASSYLVGAGEPRDYNEQFF. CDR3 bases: TGTGCCAGCAGTTACCTCGTAGGAGCGGGAGAGCCACGGGACTACAATGAGCAGTTCTTC.

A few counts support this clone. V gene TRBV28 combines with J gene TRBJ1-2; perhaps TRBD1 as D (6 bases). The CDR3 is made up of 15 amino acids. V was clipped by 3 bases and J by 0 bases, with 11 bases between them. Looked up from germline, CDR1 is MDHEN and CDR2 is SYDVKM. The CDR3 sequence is CASSLGGGANYGYTF. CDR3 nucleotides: TGTGCCAGCAGTTTGGGGGGCGGAGCTAACTATGGCTACACCTTC.

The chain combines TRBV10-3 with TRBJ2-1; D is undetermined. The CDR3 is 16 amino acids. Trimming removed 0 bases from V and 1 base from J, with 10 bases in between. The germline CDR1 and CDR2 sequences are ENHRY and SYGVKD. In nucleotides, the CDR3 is TGTGCCATCAGTGAGTCGATGGCAGGATCCTACAATGAGCAGTTCTTC. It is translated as CAISESMAGSYNEQFF.

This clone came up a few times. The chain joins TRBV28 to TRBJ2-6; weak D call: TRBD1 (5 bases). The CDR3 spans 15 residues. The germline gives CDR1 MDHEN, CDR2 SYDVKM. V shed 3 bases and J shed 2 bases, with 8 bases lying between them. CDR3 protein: CASSLGPAGANVLTF. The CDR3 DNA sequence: TGTGCCAGCAGTTTGGGGCCAGCTGGGGCCAACGTCCTGACTTTC.

CDR3 sequence: CASLRGGTYTQYF. CDR3 sequence (DNA): TGTGCCAGCCTCCGCGGGGGCACGTATACGCAGTATTTT. The J gene is TRBJ2-3, the V gene TRBV25-1; possibly TRBD2 for D (7 bases). Germline CDR1 is MGHDK and CDR2 is SYGVNS. The CDR3 consists of 13 residues. Trimming took 8 bases from V and 7 from J, leaving 16 bases between them.

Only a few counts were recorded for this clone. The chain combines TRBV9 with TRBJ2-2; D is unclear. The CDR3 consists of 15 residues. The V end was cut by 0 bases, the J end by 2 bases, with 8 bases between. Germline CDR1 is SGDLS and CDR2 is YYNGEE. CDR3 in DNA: TGTGCCAGCAGCGTAGCGGGCTTTAACACCGGGGAGCTGTTTTTT. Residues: CASSVAGFNTGELFF.

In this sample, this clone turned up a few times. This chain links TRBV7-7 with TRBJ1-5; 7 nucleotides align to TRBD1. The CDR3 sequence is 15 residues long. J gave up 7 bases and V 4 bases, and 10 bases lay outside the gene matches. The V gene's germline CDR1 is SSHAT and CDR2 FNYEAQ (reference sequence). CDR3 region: CASSSSDRAEQPQHF. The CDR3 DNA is TGTGCCAGCAGCTCAAGTGACAGGGCCGAGCAGCCCCAGCATTTT.

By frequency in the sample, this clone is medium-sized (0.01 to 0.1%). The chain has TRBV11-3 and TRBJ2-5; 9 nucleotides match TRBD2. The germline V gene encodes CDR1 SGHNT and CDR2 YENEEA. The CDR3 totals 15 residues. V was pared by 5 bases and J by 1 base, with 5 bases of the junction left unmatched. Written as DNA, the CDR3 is TGTGCCAGCAGCGCCCGACTAGCGGCCCAAGAGACCCAGTACTTC. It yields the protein CASSARLAAQETQYF.

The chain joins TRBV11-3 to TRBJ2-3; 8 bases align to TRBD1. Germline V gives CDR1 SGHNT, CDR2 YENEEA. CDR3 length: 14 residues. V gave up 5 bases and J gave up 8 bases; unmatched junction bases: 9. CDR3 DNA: TGTGCCAGCAGCCCCGGGACAGGCGCAGGTACGCAGTATTTT. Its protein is CASSPGTGAGTQYF.

The chain's CDR3 is CASSDYDTYTF. The CDR3 bases are TGTGCCAGCAGTGACTACGACACCTACACCTTC. The chain couples TRBV6-7 to TRBJ1-2; D ambiguous. TRBV6-7 is sorted into the ORF group, with uncertain function. CDR3 size: 11 residues. The germline V and J ends were trimmed by 5 bases and 10 bases, with 11 bases remaining between them.

The CDR3 protein is CASSPGDKNTEAFF. For the CDR3, the DNA is TGCGCCAGCAGCCCGGGGGACAAGAACACTGAAGCTTTCTTT. The chain joins TRBV5-1 to TRBJ1-1, with D possibly being TRBD1 (6 bases). The CDR3 has 14 amino acids. The germline gives CDR1 SGHRS, CDR2 YFSETQ. With 4 bases removed from V and 1 base from J, the gap between germline ends came to 11 bases.

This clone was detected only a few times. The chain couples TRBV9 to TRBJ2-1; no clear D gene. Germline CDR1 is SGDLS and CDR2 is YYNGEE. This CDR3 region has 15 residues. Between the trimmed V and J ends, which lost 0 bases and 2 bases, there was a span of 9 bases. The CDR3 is CASSVGGDAYNEQFF. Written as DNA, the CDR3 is TGTGCCAGCAGCGTAGGAGGAGACGCCTACAATGAGCAGTTCTTC. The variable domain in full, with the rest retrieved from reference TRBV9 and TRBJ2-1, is DSGVTQTPKHLITATGQRVTLRCSPRSGDLSVYWYQQSLDQGLQFLIQYYNGEERAKGNILERFSAQQFPDLHSELNLSSLELGDSALYFCASSVGGDAYNEQFFGPGTRLTVL.

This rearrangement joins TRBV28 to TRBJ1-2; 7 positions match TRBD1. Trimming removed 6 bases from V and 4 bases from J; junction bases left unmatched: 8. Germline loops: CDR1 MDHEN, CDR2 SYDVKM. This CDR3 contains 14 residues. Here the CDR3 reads CASSLGGQPYGYTF. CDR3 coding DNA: TGTGCCAGCAGCTTAGGGGGACAGCCCTATGGCTACACCTTC.

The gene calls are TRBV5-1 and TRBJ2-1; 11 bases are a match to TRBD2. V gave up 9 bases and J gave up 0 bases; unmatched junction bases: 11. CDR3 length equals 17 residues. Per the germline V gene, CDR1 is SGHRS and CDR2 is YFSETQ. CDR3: CAIRGLAEAPSYNEQFF. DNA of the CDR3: TGCGCCATCCGGGGACTAGCGGAGGCCCCCTCCTACAATGAGCAGTTCTTC.